This paragraph covers one T cell receptor beta chain sequence. The data were obtained in a study of Ad26.COV2.S vaccination and SARS-CoV-2 variants. Treatment: some 20 received Ad26.COV2.S at low or high dose, single or two shots; 5 received placebo; per-sample allocation not given. Each sample was drawn 63 days after the first injection (of vaccine or placebo). Trimming took off 4 bases at V and 3 bases at J, with 11 bases between the two ends. The germline gives CDR1 SGHTS, CDR2 YDEGEE. CDR3 length: 13 amino acids. Data came from immunoSEQ multiplex PCR; TCRdb stores just in-frame clones and leaves some out. The profile shows about 400,000 clones, under 90% of them singletons.

Sequenced here: peripheral blood, sampled in a trial of Ad26.COV2.S vaccine versus placebo. V gene TRBV5-8 combines with J gene TRBJ2-7, with D tentatively TRBD1 (6 bases). The source of this sequence is a person between 18 and 60 years old who received the Ad26.COV2.S COVID-19 vaccine or a placebo. The CDR3 reads CASSPGTFYEQYF. As DNA, the CDR3 is TGTGCCAGCAGCCCCGGGACATTCTACGAGCAGTACTTC.